The 28 T cell receptor beta chains in this list originate from one sample, sequenced in a study of cytomegalovirus exposure and HLA in healthy donors. The PCR contained 60 Vbeta and 13 Jbeta primers. Profiled with immunoSEQ multiplex PCR; TCRdb holds only in-frame clones, not every one. The sample contains about 120,000 clones, about four fifths of which appear only once. The sequenced sample consisted of PBMCs. The source is a man aged 25-45 years in good health and CMV-seropositive.

The V gene is TRBV7-2, the J gene TRBJ2-2, with a weak D call TRBD2 (5 bases). V was pared by 2 bases and J by 0 bases, with 10 bases between. Germline V lookup: CDR1 SGHTA, CDR2 FQGNSA. This CDR3 comprises 16 residues. The CDR3 reads CASSLFSGTNTGELFF. CDR3 bases: TGTGCCAGCAGCTTATTTTCGGGGACGAACACCGGGGAGCTGTTTTTT.

The gene calls are TRBV13 and TRBJ2-1; possibly TRBD2 for D (6 bases). The CDR3 has 15 residues. Germline V gene lookup returns CDR1 PRHDT and CDR2 FYEKMQ (reference sequence). V dropped 5 bases and J dropped 8 bases, with 19 bases sitting between them. CDR3 amino acids: CASSRSGWSSDEQFF. The CDR3 DNA reads TGTGCCAGCAGCAGGAGCGGGTGGAGTAGCGATGAGCAGTTCTTC.

The gene calls are TRBV5-4 and TRBJ1-6; 9 bases are a match to TRBD1. This CDR3 contains 14 residues. The V and J ends lost 1 base and 7 bases, in that order; junction bases with no gene match: 0. CDR1 SGHNT and CDR2 YYREEE come from the germline V gene (reference sequence). The CDR3 sequence: CASSLTGGNSPLHF. Written as DNA, the CDR3 is TGTGCCAGCAGCTTGACAGGGGGCAATTCACCCCTCCACTTT.

V and J are TRBV21-1 and TRBJ1-4. TRBV21-1 is deemed a pseudogene. The length of the CDR3 is 15 residues. The DNA of the CDR3 is TGTGCCAGCATCAAGAGAGGAGGGAGAGGTCGAAAACTGTTTTTT. It codes for CASIKRGGRGRKLFF.

V and J are TRBV19 and TRBJ1-2, with a possible D match to TRBD1 (5 bases). CDR3 length equals 13 residues. Trimming removed 5 bases at V and 8 bases at J, with 15 bases between. Germline V gene data show CDR1 as LNHDA and CDR2 as SQIVND (reference sequence). CDR3 bases: TGTGCCAGTAGTCTCCCGGGACTATGGGGCTACACCTTC. Encoded protein: CASSLPGLWGYTF.

The V and J genes are TRBV28 and TRBJ1-2, with D possibly TRBD1 on 6 matching bases. The CDR3 contains 15 residues. Germline loops: CDR1 MDHEN, CDR2 SYDVKM. V was clipped by 4 bases and J by 1 base, with 13 bases between them. The CDR3 reads CASSSPAGVNYGYTF. Here the CDR3 DNA reads TGTGCCAGCAGTTCCCCTGCAGGGGTTAACTATGGCTACACCTTC.

The chain recombines TRBV2 with TRBJ2-2; D not resolved. Deletions cut 5 bases from V and 7 bases from J, with 5 bases between. The CDR3 runs to 11 residues. The germline gives CDR1 SNHLY, CDR2 FYNNEI. CDR3 DNA: TGTGCCAGCAGTTCCTACGGGGAGCTGTTTTTT. This encodes CASSSYGELFF.

V usage is TRBV7-2 and J usage is TRBJ1-3; no clear D gene. V was clipped by 5 bases and J by 0 bases, with 11 bases between them. Germline CDR1 and CDR2: SGHTA and FQGNSA. The CDR3 has 15 amino acids. CDR3 sequence (DNA): TGTGCCAGCAGCCTTAATCTGGCCTCTGGAAACACCATATATTTT. Residues: CASSLNLASGNTIYF.

This chain joins TRBV10-2 and TRBJ1-4; perhaps TRBD1 as D (6 bases). Trimming removed 11 bases from V and 0 bases from J, with 13 bases in between. Per the germline V gene, CDR1 is WSHSY and CDR2 is SAAADI. CDR3 length equals 14 residues. The CDR3 DNA is TGCGCCGCAAGGGACACCTCAACTAATGAAAAACTGTTTTTT. Translating it yields CAARDTSTNEKLFF.

The genes are TRBV5-4 and TRBJ1-1; no clear D. This CDR3 is built from 14 residues. Per the germline V gene, CDR1 is SGHNT and CDR2 is YYREEE (reference sequence). Trimming removed 6 bases at V and 1 base at J, with 13 bases between. This chain's CDR3 is CASNPYGRNTEAFF. The CDR3 DNA reads TGTGCCAGCAACCCGTATGGTAGGAACACTGAAGCTTTCTTT.

The CDR3 sequence: CAWSQQTSNEQFF. Here the CDR3 DNA reads TGTGCCTGGAGTCAACAGACTAGCAATGAGCAGTTCTTC. The gene calls are TRBV30 and TRBJ2-1, with D maybe TRBD2 (6 bases). The V and J ends lost 2 bases and 6 bases respectively, with 11 bases between them. The CDR3 spans 13 residues. Looked up from germline, CDR1 is GTSNPN and CDR2 is SVGIG (reference sequence). Full variable domain (rest looked up from reference TRBV30 and TRBJ2-1): SQTIHQWPATLVQPVGSPLSLECTVEGTSNPNLYWYRQAAGRGLQLLFYSVGIGQISSEVPQNLSASRPQDRQFILSSKKLLLSDSGFYLCAWSQQTSNEQFFGPGTRLTVL.

The chain employs TRBV19 and TRBJ1-2; D gene ambiguous. Germline CDR1 reads LNHDA; CDR2 reads SQIVND (reference sequence). This CDR3 contains 13 residues. V lost 3 bases and J lost 4, with 9 bases in between. CDR3 loop: CASSMRAVYGYTF. Here the CDR3 DNA reads TGTGCCAGTAGTATGCGGGCAGTCTATGGCTACACCTTC.

This sequence joins TRBV2 and TRBJ1-3; a weak D match, TRBD1 (5 bases). The CDR3 length is 14 residues. V was shortened by 3 bases and J by 2 bases, with 8 bases between the two germline ends. CDR1 and CDR2 from the germline V gene are SNHLY and FYNNEI. The CDR3 loop reads CASSDQGTGNTIYF. The CDR3 region has the DNA TGTGCCAGCAGTGACCAGGGAACTGGAAACACCATATATTTT. Full variable domain (missing parts from reference TRBV2 and TRBJ1-3): EPEVTQTPSHQVTQMGQEVILRCVPISNHLYFYWYRQILGQKVEFLVSFYNNEISEKSEIFDDQFSVERPDGSNFTLKIRSTKLEDSAMYFCASSDQGTGNTIYFGEGSWLTVV.

The chain uses TRBV4-2 and TRBJ1-1; 7 bases line up with TRBD1. The CDR3 sequence is 14 residues long. From germline, CDR1 is LGHNA and CDR2 YNFKEQ. Trimming removed 4 bases from V and 4 bases from J; junction bases left unmatched: 6. DNA for the CDR3: TGTGCCAGCAGCCGCAGGGACAGCGGCACTGAAGCTTTCTTT. It is translated as CASSRRDSGTEAFF.

V usage is TRBV28 and J usage is TRBJ2-5, with a weak D call TRBD2 (6 bases). V lost 2 bases and J 7 bases, leaving 23 bases between the germline ends. The CDR3 is made up of 17 amino acids. CDR1 is MDHEN and CDR2 is SYDVKM in the germline V gene. The CDR3: CASSLPALTRLTVTQYF. The CDR3 DNA is TGTGCCAGCAGTTTACCTGCTTTGACTAGGTTGACGGTGACCCAGTACTTC.

J is TRBJ1-3 and V is TRBV5-4; D is uncertain. The germline V and J ends were trimmed by 7 bases and 0 bases, with 11 bases remaining between them. Germline V gene lookup returns CDR1 SGHNT and CDR2 YYREEE (reference sequence). CDR3 length: 14 residues. The CDR3: CASGPQSSGNTIYF. For the CDR3, the DNA is TGTGCCAGCGGGCCTCAGAGCTCTGGAAACACCATATATTTT.

The gene calls are TRBV7-9 and TRBJ1-2; 7 bases match TRBD1. This CDR3 spans 16 amino acids. V trimming: 1 base; J trimming: 5 bases; junction bases outside the gene matches: 10. Germline values: CDR1 SEHNR, CDR2 FQNEAQ (reference sequence). The CDR3 sequence is CASSLEGSGGVYGYTF. CDR3 DNA: TGTGCCAGCAGCTTAGAAGGGTCAGGGGGTGTTTATGGCTACACCTTC.

CDR3 DNA sequence: TGTGCCAGCAGTTTCACGGACAGGCAGGGGCAGTTCTTC. This encodes CASSFTDRQGQFF. The gene calls are TRBV6-5 and TRBJ2-1, with TRBD1 identical over 7 bases. V shed 4 bases, J shed 12 bases, and the junction held 9 bases outside the gene matches. This CDR3 spans 13 amino acids. The germline CDR1 and CDR2 sequences are MNHEY and SVGAGI.

V is TRBV7-9 and J is TRBJ2-1, with 7 bases aligning to TRBD2. The germline V gene has CDR1 SEHNR and CDR2 FQNEAQ (reference sequence). The CDR3 runs to 15 residues. V was clipped by 3 bases and J by 9 bases; unmatched bases: 11. The CDR3 DNA sequence: TGTGCCAGCAGCTTCAGGGCCTGGGGGGGGGTTGAGCAGTTCTTC. Translated, it gives CASSFRAWGGVEQFF.

The rearrangement uses TRBV6-1 and TRBJ1-2, with 9 nucleotides matching TRBD1. Germline lookup yields CDR1 MNHNS and CDR2 SASEGT. The CDR3 consists of 15 residues. The J segment lost 4 bases and the V segment lost 4 bases, leaving 7 bases of the junction unmatched. The CDR3 coding sequence is TGTGCCAGCAGTGGGGGGACAGGGCGGCTCTATGGCTACACCTTC. It is translated as CASSGGTGRLYGYTF.

The gene calls are TRBV11-2 and TRBJ2-7, with a possible D match to TRBD1 (5 bases). The ends were cut back, 5 bases at V and 4 bases at J, with 15 bases in the middle. Germline CDR1 reads SGHAT; CDR2 reads FQNNGV. The CDR3 sequence is 14 residues long. The chain's CDR3 is CASSPRTPAYEQYV. CDR3 sequence (DNA): TGTGCCAGCAGCCCTAGGACACCCGCTTACGAGCAGTACGTC.

V and J are TRBV5-1 and TRBJ2-1, with D tentatively TRBD2 (5 bases). Germline CDR1 reads SGHRS; CDR2 reads YFSETQ. The CDR3 loop spans 15 amino acids. Deletions cut 0 bases from V and 9 bases from J, with 16 bases between. CDR3 sequence: CASSLGLLLDSEQFF. The CDR3 DNA is TGCGCCAGCAGCTTGGGACTACTCCTCGATAGTGAGCAGTTCTTC.

This clone has only one observation. The chain uses TRBV5-1 and TRBJ2-5; a possible D gene is TRBD2 (7 bases). V was clipped by 3 bases and J by 1 base, with 13 bases between them. The CDR3 is 15 residues long. Germline CDR1 and CDR2: SGHRS and YFSETQ. As DNA, the CDR3 is TGCGCCAGCAGCTCAACTGGGGGGGCCCAAGAGACCCAGTACTTC. Translating gives CASSSTGGAQETQYF.

The chain joins TRBV9 to TRBJ2-3; 7 bases match TRBD2. V gave up 0 bases and J gave up 1 base; unmatched junction bases: 5. This CDR3 spans 16 amino acids. Germline assignment: CDR1 SGDLS and CDR2 YYNGEE. CDR3 DNA: TGTGCCAGCAGCGTAGACTCGGGAGGAGGCACAGATACGCAGTATTTT. It translates to CASSVDSGGGTDTQYF.

This sequence joins TRBV6-6 and TRBJ2-7, with a weak D call TRBD1 (5 bases). V lost 6 bases to trimming and J lost 1 base, with 10 bases between them. Per the germline V gene, CDR1 is MNHNY and CDR2 is SVGAGI (reference sequence). The CDR3 consists of 13 residues. The CDR3 spells CASSKDSSYEQYV. For the CDR3, the DNA is TGTGCCAGCAGCAAAGACAGTTCCTACGAGCAGTACGTC.

This clone was seen once. The chain is built from TRBV29-1 and TRBJ2-7, with 13 bases aligning to TRBD2. The J segment lost 1 base and the V segment lost 6 bases, leaving 3 bases of the junction unmatched. From germline, CDR1 is SQVTM and CDR2 ANQGSEA. The CDR3 is 14 amino acids. The CDR3 loop reads CSVRLAGGSYEQYF. CDR3 DNA sequence: TGCAGCGTGCGACTAGCGGGGGGATCCTACGAGCAGTACTTC.

This clone was detected a few times. This chain uses TRBV4-2 with TRBJ2-2; TRBD2 might be the D (5 bases). The CDR3 is 15 residues long. The germline CDR1 and CDR2 sequences are LGHNA and YNFKEQ. V lost 0 bases to trimming and J lost 9 bases, with 14 bases between them. CDR3 coding DNA: TGTGCCAGCAGCCAAGAGGGAGTCATGGGAAGGGAGCTGTTTTTT. This translates into CASSQEGVMGRELFF.

This clone was counted a few times. The V call is TRBV4-1, the J call TRBJ1-2; D possibly corresponds to TRBD1 (5 bases). V was pared by 7 bases and J by 8 bases, with 32 bases between. The CDR3 spans 18 residues. CDR1 is MGHRA and CDR2 is YSYEKL in the germline V gene. CDR3 nucleotide sequence: TGCGCCAGCACCCCCAGCCCCTTTACGGGGCGCGGGACCTCCGGCTACACCTTC. Translated, it gives CASTPSPFTGRGTSGYTF.